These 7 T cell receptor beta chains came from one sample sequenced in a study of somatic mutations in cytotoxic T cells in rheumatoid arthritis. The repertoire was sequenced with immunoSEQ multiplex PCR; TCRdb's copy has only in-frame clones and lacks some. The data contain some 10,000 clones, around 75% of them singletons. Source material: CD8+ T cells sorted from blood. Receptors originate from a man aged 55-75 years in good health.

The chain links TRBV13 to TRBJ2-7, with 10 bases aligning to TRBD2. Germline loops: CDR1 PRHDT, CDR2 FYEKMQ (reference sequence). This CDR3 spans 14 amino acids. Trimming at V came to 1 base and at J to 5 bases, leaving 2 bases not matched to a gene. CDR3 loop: CASSLELAGNEQYF. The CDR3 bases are TGTGCCAGCAGCTTAGAACTAGCGGGAAACGAGCAGTACTTC.

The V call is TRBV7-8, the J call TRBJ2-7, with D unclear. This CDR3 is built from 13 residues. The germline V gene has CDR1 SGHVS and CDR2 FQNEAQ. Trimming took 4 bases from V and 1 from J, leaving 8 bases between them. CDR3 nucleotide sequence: TGTGCCAGCAGCTGGCTAGGTTCCTACGAGCAGTACTTC. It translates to CASSWLGSYEQYF.

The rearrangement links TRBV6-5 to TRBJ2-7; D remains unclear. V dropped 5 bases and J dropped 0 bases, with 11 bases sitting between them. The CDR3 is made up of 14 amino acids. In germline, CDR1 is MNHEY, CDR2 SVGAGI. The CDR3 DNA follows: TGTGCCAGCAGTGGCGACGTAGCCTCCTACGAGCAGTACTTC. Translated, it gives CASSGDVASYEQYF.

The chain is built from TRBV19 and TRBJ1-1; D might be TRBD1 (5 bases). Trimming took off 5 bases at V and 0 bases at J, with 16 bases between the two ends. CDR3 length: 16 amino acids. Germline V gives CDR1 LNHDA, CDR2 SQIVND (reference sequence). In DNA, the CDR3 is TGTGCCAGTAGTCCTCATAAGGGACGACTGAACACTGAAGCTTTCTTT. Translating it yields CASSPHKGRLNTEAFF.

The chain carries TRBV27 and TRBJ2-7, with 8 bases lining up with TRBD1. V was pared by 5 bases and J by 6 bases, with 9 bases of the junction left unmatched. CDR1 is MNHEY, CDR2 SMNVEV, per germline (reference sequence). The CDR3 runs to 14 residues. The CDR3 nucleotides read TGTGCCAGCAGTCCCTCCCCGACAGGGGCCGAGCAGTACTTC. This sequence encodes CASSPSPTGAEQYF.

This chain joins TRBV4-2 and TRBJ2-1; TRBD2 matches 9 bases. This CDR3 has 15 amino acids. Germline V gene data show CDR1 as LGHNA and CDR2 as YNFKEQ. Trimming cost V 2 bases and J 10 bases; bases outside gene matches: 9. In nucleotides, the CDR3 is TGTGCCAGCAGCCAATCAGTGGCGGGGGGGCGGGAGCAGTTCTTC. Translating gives CASSQSVAGGREQFF.

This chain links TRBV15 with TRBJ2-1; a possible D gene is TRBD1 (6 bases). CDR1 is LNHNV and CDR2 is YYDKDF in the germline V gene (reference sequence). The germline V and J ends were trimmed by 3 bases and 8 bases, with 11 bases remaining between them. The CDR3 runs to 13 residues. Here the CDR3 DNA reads TGTGCCACCAGCAGTAGTACAGGGCATGAGCAGTTCTTC. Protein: CATSSSTGHEQFF.